This T cell receptor beta chain is from a study of blood T cells in healthy people across ages. Collection of 9.5 to 10 milliliters of peripheral blood was performed for each donor. Using a J-beta primer mix together with a sample-barcoded 5' primer, a second PCR was run for roughly 7 to 11 cycles. TCRdb used MiXCR to reprocess the 5' RACE reads, holding one entry per CDR3 protein. The table has over a million distinct CDR3 sequences, 35% to 45% seen once. The CDR3 runs to 13 residues. Germline assignment: CDR1 MNHNS and CDR2 SASEGT. Trimming left V 3 bases short and J 6 bases short, with 10 bases between.

Specimen: blood. The chain employs TRBV6-1 and TRBJ2-3; no firm D call. The clonotype originates from a young woman in good health. Here the CDR3 reads CASSDYLSDTQYF. For the CDR3, the DNA is TGTGCCAGCAGTGATTATCTTTCGGATACGCAGTATTTT.